This entry lists 23 T cell receptor beta chains sequenced from one sample in a study of T cell responses to AZD1222 COVID-19 vaccine. Profiling relied on immunoSEQ multiplex PCR, and the TCRdb table lists in-frame clones only, not all of them. The table shows more than 110,000 clones, with about 92% occurring only once. The sample here was peripheral blood, taken on day 0 of AZD1222 vaccination. These receptors all come from an adult in good health.

The J gene is TRBJ1-1, the V gene TRBV6-1; D is undetermined. Trimming removed 3 bases from V and 4 bases from J, with 15 bases in between. Germline-derived CDR1 and CDR2 are MNHNS and SASEGT. The CDR3 loop spans 15 amino acids. Here the CDR3 DNA reads TGTGCCAGCAGTGACCTACAAGGTTTTGTCACTGAAGCTTTCTTT. It codes for CASSDLQGFVTEAFF.

This chain joins TRBV4-3 and TRBJ2-2; TRBD1 matches at 11 bases. The CDR3 loop spans 16 amino acids. V lost 0 bases, J lost 5 bases, and 2 bases stayed unmatched. Germline-derived CDR1 and CDR2 are LGHNA and YSLEER. The CDR3 DNA sequence: TGCGCCAGCAGCCAAGATGGACAGGGGGCAACCGGGGAGCTGTTTTTT. It translates to CASSQDGQGATGELFF.

Concerning this clone itself: Other DNA sequences within the sample encode an identical CDR3. The CDR3 region has the DNA TGTGCCAGTAGTATAGCAGGGGGCTATGGCTACACCTTC. This codes for CASSIAGGYGYTF. The chain carries TRBV19 and TRBJ1-2; 7 bases line up with TRBD1. This CDR3 contains 13 residues. Trimming took 1 base from V and 4 from J; bases not matched to a gene: 0. Germline V gene sequence: CDR1 LNHDA, CDR2 SQIVND (reference sequence).

This clone occurred a few times. The chain links TRBV3-1 (or the pseudogene TRBV3-2) to TRBJ1-3, with D uncertain. V lost 8 bases and J lost 0, with 8 bases in between. There are 13 residues in the CDR3. Germline-derived CDR1 and CDR2 are LGHDT and YNNKEL (reference sequence). The CDR3 DNA reads TGTGCCAGCGGGCAGAGCTCTGGAAACACCATATATTTT. This encodes CASGQSSGNTIYF.

V usage is TRBV28 and J usage is TRBJ2-3, with a tentative D call TRBD2 (5 bases). In germline, CDR1 is MDHEN, CDR2 SYDVKM. V lost 4 bases, J lost 5 bases, and 7 bases lay in between. CDR3 length equals 12 residues. The CDR3 sequence: CASSSGEDTQYF. The CDR3 DNA is TGTGCCAGCAGTTCCGGGGAAGATACGCAGTATTTT.

Here the CDR3 reads CASSQAEGLAFF. The CDR3 nucleotides are TGTGCCAGCAGCCAAGCCGAAGGCCTGGCTTTCTTT. This chain joins TRBV3-1 (or the pseudogene TRBV3-2) and TRBJ1-1; D ambiguous. The CDR3 has 12 residues. Trimming took 1 base from V and 11 from J, leaving 11 bases between them. Germline CDR1 LGHDT, CDR2 YNNKEL (reference sequence).

The J gene is TRBJ2-2, the V gene TRBV7-9; TRBD2 aligns across 8 bases. V shed 6 bases and J 3 bases; nucleotides not matched to a gene: 9. The CDR3 has 16 amino acids. CDR1 is SEHNR, CDR2 FQNEAQ, per germline (reference sequence). This CDR3 is CASRPSTSGYTGELFF. CDR3 nucleotides: TGTGCCAGCAGACCCAGCACTAGCGGATACACCGGGGAGCTGTTTTTT.

The chain carries TRBV11-2 and TRBJ2-1; the match to TRBD2 covers 10 bases. The CDR3 length is 15 residues. V was pared by 1 base and J by 9 bases, with 6 bases of the junction left unmatched. Germline CDR1 and CDR2: SGHAT and FQNNGV. CDR3 sequence reads: CASSLGAGGNLEQFF. CDR3 sequence (DNA): TGTGCCAGCAGCTTAGGAGCGGGGGGGAATCTTGAGCAGTTCTTC.

The chain carries TRBV28 and TRBJ1-1; 8 nucleotides agree with TRBD1. V was pared by 2 bases and J by 5 bases, with 7 bases of the junction left unmatched. This CDR3 has 15 amino acids. Germline V lookup: CDR1 MDHEN, CDR2 SYDVKM. The CDR3 spells CASSLPQGARTEAFF. In DNA form, the CDR3 reads TGTGCCAGCAGTTTACCCCAGGGGGCTCGGACTGAAGCTTTCTTT.

This sequence joins TRBV27 and TRBJ2-7; unclear D gene. V lost 5 bases and J lost 2, with 13 bases in between. CDR1 is MNHEY and CDR2 is SMNVEV in the germline V gene (reference sequence). CDR3 length: 14 amino acids. CDR3: CASSTHLQPYEQYF. The CDR3 nucleotides are TGTGCCAGCAGTACTCACCTTCAGCCCTACGAGCAGTACTTC.

This clone was counted a few times. This sequence joins TRBV3-1 (or the pseudogene TRBV3-2) and TRBJ1-6; D possibly corresponds to TRBD1 (5 bases). The CDR3 has 15 amino acids. Germline-derived CDR1 and CDR2 are LGHDT and YNNKEL (reference sequence). V dropped 1 base and J dropped 8 bases, with 12 bases sitting between them. CDR3 nucleotide sequence: TGTGCCAGCAGCCAAGTGGGGCGCCGTTATTCACCCCTCCACTTT. Translating gives CASSQVGRRYSPLHF.

The chain couples TRBV27 to TRBJ1-5; 7 bases are a match to TRBD1. Germline V gives CDR1 MNHEY, CDR2 SMNVEV (reference sequence). The CDR3 runs to 15 residues. With 5 bases clipped from V and 7 bases from J, the junction kept 11 bases outside the gene matches. The CDR3: CASSELRGRKQPQHF. The CDR3 bases are TGTGCCAGCAGTGAATTAAGGGGGCGGAAACAGCCCCAGCATTTT.

This clone appeared once. As DNA, the CDR3 is TGTGCCACCAGCAGAGAACGGGGGCTCTCCTACGAGCAGTACTTC. Translating it yields CATSRERGLSYEQYF. The V call is TRBV15, the J call TRBJ2-7; D tentatively reads TRBD1 or TRBD2 (6 bases each). Trimming pared 0 bases from V and 0 bases from J, leaving 9 bases between. CDR3 length equals 15 residues. Germline CDR1 is LNHNV and CDR2 is YYDKDF (reference sequence).

The CDR3 coding sequence is TGTGCCAGTAGTATCCCCGGACCCACCTATAATTCACCCCTCCACTTT. Translating gives CASSIPGPTYNSPLHF. This chain links TRBV19 with TRBJ1-6; no clear D gene. Germline V lookup: CDR1 LNHDA, CDR2 SQIVND (reference sequence). The CDR3 contains 16 residues. The V end was cut by 3 bases, the J end by 2 bases, with 11 bases between.

The J gene is TRBJ1-5, the V gene TRBV7-2, with no clear D. Germline CDR1 SGHTA, CDR2 FQGNSA. Trimming cost V 4 bases and J 2 bases, with 12 bases left between them. This CDR3 has 15 residues. CDR3 bases: TGTGCCAGCAGCTCGGACTGGCGGGGCAATCAGCCCCAGCATTTT. Amino acid sequence: CASSSDWRGNQPQHF.

The V call is TRBV5-6, the J call TRBJ1-2; D is ambiguous. Per germline, CDR1 SGHDT and CDR2 YYEEEE. Trimming left V 4 bases short and J 8 bases short, with 15 bases between. The CDR3 contains 13 residues. The CDR3 is CASSTREGWGYTF. DNA of the CDR3: TGTGCCAGCAGCACGCGAGAGGGATGGGGCTACACCTTC.

This chain uses TRBV4-3 with TRBJ1-4; D remains ambiguous. CDR3 length: 14 amino acids. Trimming took 4 bases from V and 4 from J, leaving 10 bases between them. Germline CDR1 and CDR2: LGHNA and YSLEER. CDR3: CASSREQYNEKLFF. The CDR3, as DNA: TGCGCCAGCAGCCGGGAACAGTATAATGAAAAACTGTTTTTT.

CDR3 amino acids: CASSSLPGTSNTF. The CDR3 nucleotides read TGTGCCAGCAGCTCACTTCCCGGGACATCCAACACCTTC. The chain recombines TRBV6-5 with TRBJ1-2; possibly TRBD1 for D (6 bases). The V end was cut by 6 bases, the J end by 12 bases, with 20 bases between. Germline CDR1 is MNHEY and CDR2 is SVGAGI. The CDR3 sequence is 13 residues long.

The J gene is TRBJ1-6, the V gene TRBV28, with 9 bases that match TRBD1. With V trimmed by 8 bases and J by 5 bases, 10 bases remained unmatched. The CDR3 loop spans 16 amino acids. Per germline, CDR1 MDHEN and CDR2 SYDVKM. In DNA, the CDR3 is TGTGCCAGCTGTTATGGGACAGGGCTCGATAATTCACCCCTCCACTTT. It encodes CASCYGTGLDNSPLHF. The full variable domain, with the rest looked up from reference TRBV28 and TRBJ1-6, is DVKVTQSSRYLVKRTGEKVFLECVQDMDHENMFWYRQDPGLGLRLIYFSYDVKMKEKGDIPEGYSVSREKKERFSLILESASTNQTSMYLCASCYGTGLDNSPLHFGNGTRLTVT.

The chain links TRBV2 to TRBJ2-2, with TRBD1 identical over 9 bases. CDR3 length: 16 residues. The germline V gene encodes CDR1 SNHLY and CDR2 FYNNEI. The junction had 7 bases not matched to a gene; V was cut back by 1 base and J by 7 bases. The CDR3 DNA reads as TGTGCCAGCAGTGAAGGGGGACAGGGTAGGAACGGGGAGCTGTTTTTT. It encodes CASSEGGQGRNGELFF.

This chain joins TRBV19 and TRBJ2-1; the D gene could be TRBD1 or TRBD2 (5 bases each). Trimming cost V 5 bases and J 7 bases, with 24 bases left between them. This CDR3 spans 17 amino acids. The V gene's germline CDR1 is LNHDA and CDR2 SQIVND (reference sequence). CDR3 residues: CASSAWFGGREGNEQFF. For the CDR3, the DNA is TGTGCCAGTAGTGCTTGGTTTGGGGGACGAGAGGGAAATGAGCAGTTCTTC. The full variable domain, rest sourced from reference TRBV19 and TRBJ2-1, is DGGITQSPKYLFRKEGQNVTLSCEQNLNHDAMYWYRQDPGQGLRLIYYSQIVNDFQKGDIAEGYSVSREKKESFPLTVTSAQKNPTAFYLCASSAWFGGREGNEQFFGPGTRLTVL.

The chain uses TRBV4-1 and TRBJ1-4; a possible D gene is TRBD1 (6 bases). The germline V gene encodes CDR1 MGHRA and CDR2 YSYEKL. V was clipped by 4 bases and J by 7 bases, with 16 bases between them. The CDR3 covers 15 residues. CDR3 loop: CASSLLGTILEKLFF. The CDR3 DNA follows: TGCGCCAGCAGCCTCCTCGGGACAATACTTGAAAAACTGTTTTTT.

The chain links TRBV5-1 to TRBJ2-1; D is unclear. CDR1 SGHRS and CDR2 YFSETQ come from the germline V gene. V was clipped by 5 bases and J by 0 bases, with 9 bases between them. This CDR3 contains 14 residues. CDR3 coding DNA: TGCGCCAGCAGTTTTGGCAGCTCCTACAATGAGCAGTTCTTC. Translated: CASSFGSSYNEQFF.